These 25 T cell receptor beta chains were sequenced from one sample in a study of long-term antiretroviral therapy in people with HIV. Survey-level immunoSEQ v3.0 assays were run. The protocol was immunoSEQ multiplex PCR, while the TCRdb copy is restricted to in-frame clones and leaves out a portion. The sample includes tens of thousands of clones, roughly 87% of them seen just once. The specimen comprised unsorted PBMCs, sampled 1.1 years before starting antiretroviral therapy. The receptors derive from a woman in her twenties or thirties with HIV.

The chain links TRBV27 to TRBJ2-7; no clear D gene. V lost 2 bases, J lost 4 bases, and 9 bases lay in between. The CDR3 is 13 residues long. CDR1 MNHEY and CDR2 SMNVEV come from the germline V gene (reference sequence). The CDR3 protein is CASSLGPGYEQYF. DNA of the CDR3: TGTGCCAGCAGTTTAGGTCCCGGGTACGAGCAGTACTTC.

V is TRBV30 and J is TRBJ2-5; maybe TRBD2 (5 bases). CDR3 length: 17 residues. Trimming removed 0 bases at V and 5 bases at J, with 22 bases between. Germline-derived CDR1 and CDR2 are GTSNPN and SVGIG (reference sequence). The CDR3: CAWSVSVPGRGSETQYF. The CDR3 DNA is TGTGCCTGGAGTGTATCCGTTCCGGGGAGAGGTTCCGAGACCCAGTACTTC. The full variable domain, rest sourced from reference TRBV30 and TRBJ2-5, is SQTIHQWPATLVQPVGSPLSLECTVEGTSNPNLYWYRQAAGRGLQLLFYSVGIGQISSEVPQNLSASRPQDRQFILSSKKLLLSDSGFYLCAWSVSVPGRGSETQYFGPGTRLLVL.

The gene calls are TRBV4-2 and TRBJ1-6; the D is unclear. Germline V gene lookup returns CDR1 LGHNA and CDR2 YNFKEQ. The V and J ends lost 0 bases and 6 bases respectively, with 6 bases between them. The length of the CDR3 is 14 residues. The CDR3 region has the DNA TGTGCCAGCAGCCAAGAAGGCCCTAATTCACCCCTCCACTTT. Protein: CASSQEGPNSPLHF.

The rearrangement uses TRBV6-1 and TRBJ2-1, with 9 bases aligning to TRBD1. The V gene end was trimmed by 2 bases and the J gene end by 7 bases; junction bases not matched to a gene: 9. Germline-derived CDR1 and CDR2 are MNHNS and SASEGT. The CDR3 contains 16 residues. The CDR3, as DNA: TGTGCCAGCAGTGAATGGTCGGGACAGGGCCTGAATGAGCAGTTCTTC. It codes for CASSEWSGQGLNEQFF.

The rearrangement links TRBV6-4 to TRBJ1-6, with a weak D call TRBD1 (6 bases). With 4 bases removed from V and 9 bases from J, the gap between germline ends came to 16 bases. Per the germline V gene, CDR1 is MRHNA and CDR2 is SNTAGT. The CDR3 totals 15 residues. The CDR3 reads CASSVMAGASSPLHF. The CDR3 DNA reads as TGTGCCAGCAGTGTTATGGCAGGGGCCAGTTCACCCCTCCACTTT.

This clone was recorded once. The rearrangement links TRBV5-5 to TRBJ1-2; 10 nucleotides line up with TRBD1. There are 14 residues in the CDR3. CDR1 and CDR2 from the germline V gene are SGHKS and YYEKEE (reference sequence). After removal of 4 bases from V and 5 bases from J, the junction contained 5 bases not matched to a gene. The CDR3 spells CASSPGDRGYGYTF. The CDR3 nucleotides are TGTGCCAGCAGCCCGGGGGACAGGGGTTATGGCTACACCTTC.

This clone is a singleton in its sample. The CDR3 loop is CASSTQGGLSTGELFF. Here the CDR3 DNA reads TGTGCCAGCAGCACTCAAGGGGGACTATCCACCGGGGAGCTGTTTTTT. This chain joins TRBV7-6 and TRBJ2-2; maybe TRBD2 (7 bases). Germline V CDR1 and CDR2: SGHVS, FNYEAQ. The CDR3 has 16 residues. Trimming took 5 bases from V and 4 from J, leaving 17 bases between them. Variable domain in full (rest from reference TRBV7-6 and TRBJ2-2): GAGVSQSPRYKVTKRGQDVALRCDPISGHVSLYWYRQALGQGPEFLTYFNYEAQQDKSGLPNDRFSAERPEGSISTLTIQRTEQRDSAMYRCASSTQGGLSTGELFFGEGSRLTVL.

The gene calls are TRBV7-2 and TRBJ1-1; D might be TRBD1 (5 bases). The CDR3 loop spans 13 amino acids. V was cut by 1 base and J by 7 bases, with 10 bases left in between. Germline V lookup: CDR1 SGHTA, CDR2 FQGNSA. The CDR3 sequence: CASSLGRGVEAFF. CDR3 sequence (DNA): TGTGCCAGCAGCTTAGGGCGAGGGGTTGAAGCTTTCTTT.

The chain uses TRBV5-1 and TRBJ2-3; the D gene is possibly TRBD2 (6 bases). The CDR3 runs 15 residues. V dropped 2 bases and J dropped 4 bases, with 14 bases sitting between them. Germline V lookup: CDR1 SGHRS, CDR2 YFSETQ. The CDR3 sequence is CASSFQLPGADTQYF. In DNA, the CDR3 is TGCGCCAGCAGCTTCCAACTCCCGGGGGCAGATACGCAGTATTTT.

The rearrangement links TRBV6-1 to TRBJ1-1; D is ambiguous. The CDR3 extends over 14 amino acids. With 4 bases removed from V and 3 bases from J, the gap between germline ends came to 12 bases. CDR1 MNHNS and CDR2 SASEGT come from the germline V gene. CDR3 residues: CASSVESAYTEAFF. CDR3 nucleotides: TGTGCCAGCAGTGTAGAGTCGGCCTACACTGAAGCTTTCTTT.

The V and J genes are TRBV4-2 and TRBJ1-2; 7 bases are shared with TRBD1. The CDR3 sequence is 14 residues long. Germline assignment: CDR1 LGHNA and CDR2 YNFKEQ. J was trimmed by 10 bases and V by 3 bases; bases with no gene match: 11. The chain's CDR3 is CASSHEQGPLDYTF. The DNA for the CDR3 is TGTGCCAGCAGCCACGAACAGGGGCCCCTCGACTACACCTTC.

The gene calls are TRBV28 and TRBJ2-7; tentatively, D is TRBD2 (5 bases). The CDR3 contains 15 residues. V lost 3 bases and J 7 bases, leaving 19 bases between the germline ends. CDR1 and CDR2 (germline): MDHEN, SYDVKM. The CDR3: CASSLTTNPALEQYF. In DNA, the CDR3 is TGTGCCAGCAGTTTGACGACTAACCCCGCCTTGGAGCAGTACTTC.

The chain couples TRBV4-1 to TRBJ1-5; D not resolved. The CDR3 totals 16 residues. Germline V gene lookup returns CDR1 MGHRA and CDR2 YSYEKL. V was shortened by 4 bases and J by 0 bases, with 13 bases between the two germline ends. The CDR3, as DNA: TGCGCCAGCAGCCCGGACCTAGGTAATAGCAATCAGCCCCAGCATTTT. This translates into CASSPDLGNSNQPQHF.

The rearrangement uses TRBV6-5 and TRBJ2-7; no clear D. The CDR3 consists of 14 residues. The germline V gene has CDR1 MNHEY and CDR2 SVGAGI. Between the trimmed V and J ends, which lost 4 bases and 0 bases, there was a span of 10 bases. CDR3 residues: CASSSQTISYEQYF. The DNA for the CDR3 is TGTGCCAGCAGTTCCCAGACCATCTCCTACGAGCAGTACTTC.

The chain employs TRBV27 and TRBJ2-1; TRBD2 matches 7 bases. The CDR3 covers 14 residues. Germline V gene sequence: CDR1 MNHEY, CDR2 SMNVEV (reference sequence). The junction had 7 bases not matched to a gene; V was cut back by 7 bases and J by 4 bases. The CDR3 bases are TGTGCCAGCAACCCGGCTAGCGGTTACAATGAGCAGTTCTTC. As protein: CASNPASGYNEQFF.

The rearrangement links TRBV4-1 to TRBJ2-3; 9 positions agree with TRBD1. J lost 2 bases, V lost 4 bases, and 10 bases had no gene match. The CDR3 spans 17 residues. Germline V gene lookup returns CDR1 MGHRA and CDR2 YSYEKL. CDR3 DNA sequence: TGCGCCAGCAGCCTCCTGCCCGGGACAGGGACCACAGATACGCAGTATTTT. Amino acid sequence: CASSLLPGTGTTDTQYF.

The rearrangement links TRBV5-1 to TRBJ1-5; TRBD1 might be the D (6 bases). The CDR3 is 15 residues long. Trimming shortened V by 2 bases and J by 5 bases, and 14 bases separated the two germline ends. Germline CDR1 is SGHRS and CDR2 is YFSETQ. CDR3 loop: CASSLSGDHYQPQHF. The CDR3 region has the DNA TGCGCCAGCAGCTTATCAGGGGACCATTATCAGCCCCAGCATTTT.

This rearrangement joins TRBV9 to TRBJ1-6; D possibly corresponds to TRBD1 (5 bases). Trimming stripped 0 bases from V and 5 bases from J, with 9 bases between. This CDR3 comprises 15 residues. Germline V lookup: CDR1 SGDLS, CDR2 YYNGEE. The CDR3 here is CASSVGGAHNSPLHF. The CDR3 DNA reads as TGTGCCAGCAGCGTAGGGGGCGCGCATAATTCACCCCTCCACTTT. The full variable domain, its missing parts supplied by reference TRBV9 and TRBJ1-6, is DSGVTQTPKHLITATGQRVTLRCSPRSGDLSVYWYQQSLDQGLQFLIQYYNGEERAKGNILERFSAQQFPDLHSELNLSSLELGDSALYFCASSVGGAHNSPLHFGNGTRLTVT.

This clone was observed a few times. V is TRBV9 and J is TRBJ1-2, with D possibly matching TRBD1 (5 bases). CDR3 length equals 14 residues. CDR1 is SGDLS and CDR2 is YYNGEE in the germline V gene. V was trimmed by 4 bases and J by 4 bases, leaving 14 bases between them. The CDR3 protein is CASSKKQVPYGYTF. CDR3 coding DNA: TGTGCCAGCAGCAAGAAACAGGTCCCCTATGGCTACACCTTC.

This chain joins TRBV7-6 and TRBJ1-1, with D unresolved. The CDR3 spans 14 residues. V dropped 2 bases and J dropped 8 bases, with 15 bases sitting between them. Per the germline V gene, CDR1 is SGHVS and CDR2 is FNYEAQ. CDR3 in amino acids: CASSLTAGSEEAFF. The CDR3 DNA sequence: TGTGCCAGCAGCTTAACCGCCGGATCAGAGGAAGCTTTCTTT. Full variable domain (outside the CDR3, taken from reference TRBV7-6 and TRBJ1-1): GAGVSQSPRYKVTKRGQDVALRCDPISGHVSLYWYRQALGQGPEFLTYFNYEAQQDKSGLPNDRFSAERPEGSISTLTIQRTEQRDSAMYRCASSLTAGSEEAFFGQGTRLTVV.

This clone was picked up a small number of times. The V gene is TRBV4-1, the J gene TRBJ1-2, with D possibly matching TRBD1 (6 bases). This CDR3 spans 16 amino acids. Trimming shortened V by 3 bases and J by 3 bases, and 17 bases separated the two germline ends. Germline V lookup: CDR1 MGHRA, CDR2 YSYEKL. CDR3 residues: CASSQVWGGLDYGYTF. CDR3 DNA: TGCGCCAGCAGCCAGGTCTGGGGGGGGCTAGACTATGGCTACACCTTC.

The chain carries TRBV2 and TRBJ2-2; D uncertain. The CDR3 is made up of 13 amino acids. The V end was cut by 7 bases, the J end by 4 bases, with 10 bases between. Germline assignment: CDR1 SNHLY and CDR2 FYNNEI. The CDR3 coding sequence is TGTGCCAGCACCCTCGACCTCACCGGGGAGCTGTTTTTT. As protein: CASTLDLTGELFF.

This chain connects TRBV6-1 to TRBJ1-2; no clear D gene. Trimming took off 8 bases at V and 5 bases at J, with 15 bases between the two ends. Germline V gives CDR1 MNHNS, CDR2 SASEGT. The CDR3 runs to 13 residues. The CDR3 DNA reads TGTGCCAGCGGGTGGCGGAGGGAGTATGGCTACACCTTC. It encodes CASGWRREYGYTF.

The rearrangement links TRBV6-1 to TRBJ1-4; tentatively, D is TRBD1 (6 bases). This CDR3 region has 16 residues. Deletions cut 0 bases from V and 6 bases from J, with 14 bases between. Germline V lookup: CDR1 MNHNS, CDR2 SASEGT. As DNA, the CDR3 is TGTGCCAGCAGTGAAGCGGGGGGGCAGGGTGATGAAAAACTGTTTTTT. Residues: CASSEAGGQGDEKLFF.

This chain uses TRBV30 with TRBJ1-2, with D possibly being TRBD1 (5 bases). This CDR3 region has 13 residues. Germline CDR1 reads GTSNPN; CDR2 reads SVGIG (reference sequence). V shed 5 bases and J shed 7 bases, with 17 bases lying between them. This chain's CDR3 is CAWAGVGASGYTF. CDR3 in DNA: TGTGCCTGGGCCGGGGTAGGGGCGTCTGGCTACACCTTC.